The 22 T cell receptor beta chains listed next were all sequenced from one sample in a study of blood T cell repertoires in COVID-19. The data were produced by immunoSEQ multiplex PCR, yet TCRdb's version contains in-frame clones alone and is incomplete. Of 200,000 or so clones listed, around 85% are singletons. Sequenced: peripheral blood. These receptors all stem from a woman aged 70-85 years with acute or convalescent COVID-19.

This clone was seen a few times. The rearrangement joins TRBV5-6 to TRBJ2-3, with 10 bases fitting TRBD2. The CDR3 loop spans 17 amino acids. Germline V gene data show CDR1 as SGHDT and CDR2 as YYEEEE. V was clipped by 4 bases and J by 4 bases; unmatched bases: 12. CDR3 DNA: TGTGCCAGCAGCCGGATCCTGAGCGGGAGGGGCCCAGATACGCAGTATTTT. It specifies CASSRILSGRGPDTQYF.

V gene TRBV19 combines with J gene TRBJ2-5; TRBD2 might be the D (5 bases). V was pared by 6 bases and J by 5 bases, with 13 bases between. The germline V gene has CDR1 LNHDA and CDR2 SQIVND (reference sequence). This CDR3 is 13 amino acids long. The CDR3 bases are TGTGCCAGTAGCGTTACTAGGGCCGAGACCCAGTACTTC. Translating it yields CASSVTRAETQYF.

CDR3 in amino acids: CASSRGRGEKLFF. The CDR3 nucleotides are TGTGCCAGCAGCCGAGGCAGGGGTGAAAAACTGTTTTTT. J is TRBJ1-4 and V is TRBV5-5; the D gene is possibly TRBD1 (6 bases). Germline V gene data show CDR1 as SGHKS and CDR2 as YYEKEE (reference sequence). This CDR3 is built from 13 residues. The V end was cut by 4 bases, the J end by 7 bases, with 11 bases between.

V and J are TRBV5-4 and TRBJ2-7; 13 bases match TRBD2. The CDR3 runs to 15 residues. Trimming cost V 4 bases and J 4 bases; bases outside gene matches: 5. Germline V gene data show CDR1 as SGHNT and CDR2 as YYREEE (reference sequence). The CDR3 sequence is CASSPRTSGGYEQYF. In DNA, the CDR3 is TGTGCCAGCAGCCCAAGGACTAGCGGGGGATACGAGCAGTACTTC.

This chain joins TRBV10-3 and TRBJ1-5; 7 bases match TRBD1. Germline V gene lookup returns CDR1 ENHRY and CDR2 SYGVKD. The CDR3 contains 12 residues. V shed 10 bases and J 6 bases; nucleotides not matched to a gene: 6. CDR3 loop: CARSTGFQPQHF. In nucleotides, the CDR3 is TGTGCCAGATCGACAGGGTTTCAGCCCCAGCATTTT.

The rearrangement links TRBV28 to TRBJ2-7; 7 positions match TRBD2. The CDR3 runs 18 residues. V was clipped by 3 bases and J by 1 base; unmatched bases: 15. Germline CDR1 reads MDHEN; CDR2 reads SYDVKM. For the CDR3, the DNA is TGTGCCAGCAGTTTTTTTGGCGCGGGGGTGTTGAGGTCCTACGAGCAGTACTTC. Translation gives CASSFFGAGVLRSYEQYF.

The V and J genes are TRBV5-1 and TRBJ2-7, with 7 bases that match TRBD2. Trimming at V came to 3 bases and at J to 5 bases, leaving 2 bases not matched to a gene. CDR1 is SGHRS, CDR2 YFSETQ, per germline. The CDR3 has 12 residues. Written as DNA, the CDR3 is TGCGCCAGCAGCTACACTAGCGACGAGCAGTACTTC. This translates into CASSYTSDEQYF. Filled out from reference TRBV5-1 and TRBJ2-7, the complete variable domain reads KAGVTQTPRYLIKTRGQQVTLSCSPISGHRSVSWYQQTPGQGLQFLFEYFSETQRNKGNFPGRFSGRQFSNSRSEMNVSTLELGDSALYLCASSYTSDEQYFGPGTRLTVT.

The rearrangement uses TRBV6-6 and TRBJ1-2, with D hard to call. V lost 10 bases and J lost 5, with 14 bases in between. Germline V lookup: CDR1 MNHNY, CDR2 SVGAGI (reference sequence). The CDR3 extends over 12 amino acids. DNA for the CDR3: TGTGCCACTACGCCTGGTTCGTATGGCTACACCTTC. It specifies CATTPGSYGYTF.

This clone came up a few times. The V and J genes are TRBV3-1 (or the pseudogene TRBV3-2) and TRBJ2-5, with 11 nucleotides matching TRBD2. J was trimmed by 3 bases and V by 0 bases; bases with no gene match: 3. Germline V gene data show CDR1 as LGHDT and CDR2 as YNNKEL (reference sequence). This CDR3 has 16 residues. CDR3 DNA sequence: TGTGCCAGCAGCCAAGATAGGGGACTAGCGGAAGAGACCCAGTACTTC. It specifies CASSQDRGLAEETQYF.

V usage is TRBV7-2 and J usage is TRBJ2-2, with 8 nucleotides matching TRBD2. Per the germline V gene, CDR1 is SGHTA and CDR2 is FQGNSA. The CDR3 has 16 residues. V was pared by 4 bases and J by 0 bases, with 4 bases of the junction left unmatched. In DNA form, the CDR3 reads TGTGCCAGCAGCTCTATAGCGGGGTCGAACACCGGGGAGCTGTTTTTT. Protein: CASSSIAGSNTGELFF.

The chain couples TRBV28 to TRBJ2-3; 10 positions agree with TRBD2. Trimming at V came to 1 base and at J to 13 bases, leaving 5 bases not matched to a gene. Germline loops: CDR1 MDHEN, CDR2 SYDVKM. The length of the CDR3 is 13 residues. The CDR3 sequence is CASSLSSGGREYF. Here the CDR3 DNA reads TGTGCCAGCAGTTTATCTAGCGGGGGCCGGGAGTATTTT. Together with reference TRBV28 and TRBJ2-3, the CDR3 gives the full variable domain: DVKVTQSSRYLVKRTGEKVFLECVQDMDHENMFWYRQDPGLGLRLIYFSYDVKMKEKGDIPEGYSVSREKKERFSLILESASTNQTSMYLCASSLSSGGREYFGPGTRLTVL.

This clone was counted once. The genes are TRBV3-1 (or the pseudogene TRBV3-2) and TRBJ2-6; perhaps TRBD2 as D (5 bases). Germline V gene sequence: CDR1 LGHDT, CDR2 YNNKEL (reference sequence). The V and J ends lost 4 bases and 4 bases respectively, with 14 bases between them. The CDR3 is 16 amino acids. The CDR3 nucleotides are TGTGCCAGCAGCCCGTCACGGGGTCGGGGGGCCAACGTCCTGACTTTC. Translation: CASSPSRGRGANVLTF.

The V and J genes are TRBV9 and TRBJ2-1; TRBD2 agrees at 8 bases. CDR1 is SGDLS and CDR2 is YYNGEE in the germline V gene. The CDR3 runs 13 residues. The V gene end was trimmed by 1 base and the J gene end by 7 bases; junction bases not matched to a gene: 1. Here the CDR3 reads CASSVTSGNEQFF. CDR3 bases: TGTGCCAGCAGCGTAACTAGCGGTAATGAGCAGTTCTTC.

About this clone: Other DNA sequences in the same sample also yield this CDR3. V gene TRBV18 combines with J gene TRBJ2-7; 9 nucleotides align to TRBD1. This CDR3 comprises 15 residues. Germline values: CDR1 KGHSH, CDR2 LQKENI. Trimming cost V 3 bases and J 3 bases; bases outside gene matches: 6. CDR3 sequence (DNA): TGTGCCAGCTCACCGACTCCGGGACAGGGCTACGAGCAGTACTTC. Amino acids: CASSPTPGQGYEQYF.

This clone was seen just once. The chain combines TRBV6-5 with TRBJ1-5; no clear D gene. The germline CDR1 and CDR2 sequences are MNHEY and SVGAGI. V lost 6 bases to trimming and J lost 6 bases, with 15 bases between them. The CDR3 covers 14 residues. CDR3 protein: CASSQLETLQPQHF. DNA of the CDR3: TGTGCCAGCAGCCAACTAGAAACTCTTCAGCCCCAGCATTTT.

V is TRBV10-2 and J is TRBJ2-1; the D is unclear. CDR1 WSHSY and CDR2 SAAADI come from the germline V gene. CDR3 length: 13 residues. V was shortened by 2 bases and J by 6 bases, with 8 bases between the two germline ends. The CDR3 here is CASSERLTNEQFF. The CDR3 DNA follows: TGCGCCAGCAGTGAGAGACTTACCAATGAGCAGTTCTTC.

This chain links TRBV29-1 with TRBJ2-5, with a possible D match to TRBD2 (6 bases). The length of the CDR3 is 14 residues. V lost 2 bases to trimming and J lost 7 bases, with 17 bases between them. Germline V lookup: CDR1 SQVTM, CDR2 ANQGSEA. The CDR3 nucleotides read TGCAGCGTTGAAAGGGACCTTCAAGCGGGGACCCAGTACTTC. The encoded protein is CSVERDLQAGTQYF.

The chain has TRBV6-5 and TRBJ2-2, with D perhaps TRBD2 (6 bases). Germline V gives CDR1 MNHEY, CDR2 SVGAGI. This CDR3 comprises 14 residues. Trimming shortened V by 6 bases and J by 0 bases, and 8 bases separated the two germline ends. The CDR3 is CASSGTPNTGELFF. The CDR3 DNA is TGTGCCAGCAGCGGGACTCCGAACACCGGGGAGCTGTTTTTT.

The rearrangement links TRBV5-8 to TRBJ1-5; D call uncertain. The V end lost 2 bases, the J end lost 0 bases, and 3 bases lay between the germline ends. This CDR3 is 13 amino acids long. Germline V gene data show CDR1 as SGHTS and CDR2 as YDEGEE. In nucleotides, the CDR3 is TGTGCCAGCAGCTTCTATAGCAATCAGCCCCAGCATTTT. It yields the protein CASSFYSNQPQHF.

The V and J genes are TRBV28 and TRBJ2-5, with 8 bases that match TRBD2. Trimming took 6 bases from V and 3 from J; bases not matched to a gene: 6. Germline V gene lookup returns CDR1 MDHEN and CDR2 SYDVKM. The CDR3 consists of 14 residues. The CDR3 spells CASRTGGTEETQYF. CDR3 bases: TGTGCCAGCAGGACGGGAGGGACCGAAGAGACCCAGTACTTC.

This chain links TRBV5-1 with TRBJ2-5; TRBD2 matches at 14 bases. The CDR3 runs to 16 residues. Trimming removed 5 bases from V and 4 bases from J; junction bases left unmatched: 7. From germline, CDR1 is SGHRS and CDR2 YFSETQ. The CDR3 nucleotides are TGCGCCAGCAGGGGGACTAGCGGGAGCAGTGGAGAGACCCAGTACTTC. Its protein product is CASRGTSGSSGETQYF.

The chain uses TRBV11-1 and TRBJ2-7; 8 nucleotides match TRBD2. Germline CDR1 is SGHAT and CDR2 is FQDESV (reference sequence). The CDR3 covers 15 residues. After removal of 1 base from V and 5 bases from J, the junction contained 7 bases not matched to a gene. The CDR3 here is CASSLVSGGGNEQYF. The CDR3 DNA reads TGTGCCAGCAGCTTAGTGAGCGGGGGAGGAAACGAGCAGTACTTC.